These 6 T cell receptor beta chains were sequenced from one sample in a study of patients and donors after allogeneic stem cell transplantation. TCRdb reanalysed the RT-PCR reads using MiXCR and keeps one entry per CDR3 protein. In the table there are tens of thousands of distinct CDR3 sequences, 35% to 40% of which are singletons. What was sequenced was blood, either unsorted or a sorted T cell fraction (not recorded which). These receptors were taken from a human donor who was either an allogeneic HSCT recipient or a stem cell or donor lymphocyte infusion donor (not recorded which). It is not recorded whose cells these are; they may come from a transplant donor.

J is TRBJ1-1 and V is TRBV7-9, with TRBD1 matching 8 bases. Trimming cost V 5 bases and J 3 bases; bases outside gene matches: 8. CDR1 is SEHNR, CDR2 FQNEAQ, per germline (reference sequence). This CDR3 is 15 amino acids long. This CDR3 is CASSGGTGGHTEAFF. DNA of the CDR3: TGTGCCAGCAGCGGAGGGACAGGAGGACACACTGAAGCTTTCTTT. Based on the CDR3 plus reference TRBV7-9 and TRBJ1-1, the full variable domain is DTGVSQNPRHKITKRGQNVTFRCDPISEHNRLYWYRQTLGQGPEFLTYFQNEAQLEKSRLLSDRFSAERPKGSFSTLEIQRTEQGDSAMYLCASSGGTGGHTEAFFGQGTRLTVV.

This clonotype was counted between two and nine times. J is TRBJ1-3 and V is TRBV5-1, with D possibly TRBD1 on 6 matching bases. The germline V gene encodes CDR1 SGHRS and CDR2 YFSETQ. The CDR3 contains 13 residues. V was trimmed by 4 bases and J by 7 bases, leaving 12 bases between them. The CDR3 loop is CASSRGPTNTIYF. CDR3 bases: TGCGCCAGCAGCCGGGGGCCGACGAACACCATATATTTT.

The V call is TRBV5-1, the J call TRBJ1-1; D not resolved. Germline loops: CDR1 SGHRS, CDR2 YFSETQ. The CDR3 covers 16 residues. The germline V and J ends were trimmed by 2 bases and 4 bases, with 18 bases remaining between them. The CDR3 is CASSLLVTGDGTEAFF. In nucleotides, the CDR3 is TGCGCCAGCAGCTTACTGGTCACGGGTGACGGCACTGAAGCTTTCTTT.

The CDR3 DNA reads as TGTGCCAGCACCCCGTTCAGGTATAGCAATCAGCCCCAGCATTTT. This sequence encodes CASTPFRYSNQPQHF. This chain links TRBV6-5 with TRBJ1-5; unclear D gene. The CDR3 is made up of 15 amino acids. V gave up 7 bases and J gave up 0 bases, with 13 bases separating them. Germline lookup yields CDR1 MNHEY and CDR2 SVGAGI.

A few counts support this clonotype. The V gene is TRBV21-1, the J gene TRBJ2-7; the table assigns TRBD2, which was not confirmed against the DNA. TRBV21-1 corresponds to a pseudogene. The CDR3 has 18 amino acids. In DNA, the CDR3 is TGTGCCAGCAGCAAAGTGACTAGCGGTGCCTGGGGCTCCTACGAGCAGTACGTC. This translates into CASSKVTSGAWGSYEQYV.

V usage is TRBV18 and J usage is TRBJ1-1; TRBD1 matches 8 bases. This CDR3 region has 14 residues. CDR1 is KGHSH, CDR2 LQKENI, per germline. With 8 bases clipped from V and 2 bases from J, the junction kept 7 bases outside the gene matches. The CDR3 sequence is CASAVQGGNTEAFF. The CDR3 coding sequence is TGTGCCAGCGCAGTACAGGGGGGCAACACTGAAGCTTTCTTT.